This TCR beta chain was recorded in a study of blood T cell repertoires in COVID-19. Background on the study: The study drew acute and convalescent COVID-19 samples from the United States, Italy and Spain. Sources were T cells, B-cell-depleted T cells, or PBMCs; the material itself was cDNA or gDNA.

Trimming pared 0 bases from V and 2 bases from J, leaving 19 bases between. The length of the CDR3 is 18 residues. Germline V gene sequence: CDR1 LNHNV, CDR2 YYDKDF (reference sequence). As handled by the study authors: Using reference gene primer amplification, nucleated cell counts were estimated. The repertoire was sequenced with immunoSEQ multiplex PCR; TCRdb's copy has only in-frame clones and lacks some. V and J calls and clone size follow that table, whereas D and trimming were derived from the DNA. In the table there are more than 250,000 clones, approximately 85% of which are singletons. This rearrangement joins TRBV15 to TRBJ1-1; D gene uncertain. This TCR came from a man aged 45-60 years with active or convalescent COVID-19. Source material: peripheral blood. The CDR3, as DNA: TGTGCCACCAGCAGAGATGGTTTTGGACTGAGTAGAAACACTGAAGCTTTCTTT. Its protein is CATSRDGFGLSRNTEAFF.